The TCR beta chain described here comes from a study of blood T cell repertoires in COVID-19. Study-level background: PBMCs, B-cell-depleted T cells, or T cells provided the cDNA or gDNA that made up the material.

The CDR3 runs 15 residues. V was clipped by 0 bases and J by 1 base, with 9 bases between them. In germline, CDR1 is MNHNS, CDR2 SASEGT. Per the study methods: It was from reference gene primer amplification that nucleated cell counts were estimated. Sequenced by immunoSEQ multiplex PCR; TCRdb stores in-frame clones only, minus some. The V and J calls and clone size come from that table; D and trimming were worked out from the DNA. The sample records around 120,000 clones, around nine tenths being singletons. The receptor was isolated from a man aged 45-65 years with active COVID-19. The rearrangement uses TRBV6-1 and TRBJ2-5; tentatively, D is TRBD1 (5 bases). Material for sequencing was peripheral blood. The CDR3 DNA reads as TGTGCCAGCAGTGAAGCGTTGACAGTCCAAGAGACCCAGTACTTC. Translating gives CASSEALTVQETQYF.